Below, 20 T cell receptor beta chains from the same sample are listed, as sequenced in a study of shared clonotypes between healthy human individuals. This table comes from immunoSEQ multiplex PCR, and its TCRdb copy is limited to in-frame clones, with some not included. The table lists more than 2 million clones, around 95% of them singletons, with 0.1% to 0.15% in the top ten. The sample was naive CD4+ T cells sorted from blood. Specified subset: CD45RA+ positively selected. The receptor set was obtained from a man younger than 35 in good health.

The V and J genes are TRBV5-4 and TRBJ1-2; a weak D match, TRBD1 (5 bases). The V and J ends lost 4 bases and 8 bases respectively, with 18 bases between them. Germline CDR1 and CDR2: SGHNT and YYREEE (reference sequence). The CDR3 length is 14 residues. CDR3: CASSVRGREGGYTF. Written as DNA, the CDR3 is TGTGCCAGCAGCGTTAGAGGCAGGGAGGGAGGCTACACCTTC.

The CDR3 nucleotides are TGTGCCAGCAGCTTCTGGGGGGACCCGGCCGGCAATCAGCCCCAGCATTTT. Amino acids: CASSFWGDPAGNQPQHF. This chain connects TRBV5-6 to TRBJ1-5; weak D call: TRBD1 (5 bases). The CDR3 is made up of 17 amino acids. V lost 2 bases and J lost 2, with 17 bases in between. CDR1 and CDR2 from the germline V gene are SGHDT and YYEEEE. Based on the CDR3 plus reference TRBV5-6 and TRBJ1-5, the full variable domain is DAGVTQSPTHLIKTRGQQVTLRCSPKSGHDTVSWYQQALGQGPQFIFQYYEEEERQRGNFPDRFSGHQFPNYSSELNVNALLLGDSALYLCASSFWGDPAGNQPQHFGDGTRLSIL.

The J gene is TRBJ1-1, the V gene TRBV7-2; 9 nucleotides align to TRBD1. This CDR3 region has 14 residues. Germline CDR1 SGHTA, CDR2 FQGNSA. The V segment lost 4 bases and the J segment 4 bases; nucleotides outside the gene matches: 4. The CDR3 loop reads CASSWGQGLTEAFF. CDR3 sequence (DNA): TGTGCCAGCAGCTGGGGACAGGGCCTCACTGAAGCTTTCTTT.

The CDR3 DNA reads TGTGCCAGCAGCTTGGTGGGAGCGGGAGGAATGAGTGAGCAGTTCTTC. Protein sequence: CASSLVGAGGMSEQFF. The chain uses TRBV5-4 and TRBJ2-1; 9 bases fit TRBD2. This CDR3 comprises 16 residues. V shed 0 bases, J shed 9 bases, and the junction held 10 bases outside the gene matches. Germline CDR1 is SGHNT and CDR2 is YYREEE (reference sequence).

The chain couples TRBV11-2 to TRBJ2-7; D is possibly TRBD2 (6 bases). Per the germline V gene, CDR1 is SGHAT and CDR2 is FQNNGV. The CDR3 runs to 15 residues. The V and J ends lost 0 bases and 7 bases respectively, with 16 bases between them. This CDR3 is CASSLEGTSMVEQYF. Here the CDR3 DNA reads TGTGCCAGCAGCTTAGAAGGGACTTCCATGGTAGAGCAGTACTTC.

This chain links TRBV10-3 with TRBJ1-2; TRBD1 agrees at 7 bases. CDR3 length: 14 residues. Germline-derived CDR1 and CDR2 are ENHRY and SYGVKD. Losses at the gene ends were 8 bases for V and 3 bases for J; bases not matched to a gene: 9. CDR3 region: CAISPRQGDYGYTF. CDR3 bases: TGTGCCATCTCCCCTCGACAGGGTGACTATGGCTACACCTTC.

This rearrangement joins TRBV6-5 to TRBJ1-2; a possible D gene is TRBD1 (5 bases). V lost 5 bases and J lost 5, with 15 bases in between. CDR3 size: 14 residues. Germline loops: CDR1 MNHEY, CDR2 SVGAGI. CDR3 residues: CASSRGLEGYGYTF. The CDR3 DNA reads TGTGCCAGCAGTAGGGGACTCGAGGGGTATGGCTACACCTTC.

The chain carries TRBV5-1 and TRBJ1-1; D is uncertain. This CDR3 contains 14 residues. Trimming took 3 bases from V and 6 from J, leaving 15 bases between them. Germline V gene sequence: CDR1 SGHRS, CDR2 YFSETQ. The CDR3 loop is CASSSLGISAEAFF. CDR3 coding DNA: TGCGCCAGCAGCTCGCTAGGGATTAGCGCTGAAGCTTTCTTT.

The chain links TRBV9 to TRBJ2-7, with TRBD2 matching over 7 bases. Per germline, CDR1 SGDLS and CDR2 YYNGEE. CDR3 length: 15 residues. V shed 0 bases and J 2 bases; nucleotides not matched to a gene: 5. The CDR3 loop reads CASSVGGGIPYEQYF. Here the CDR3 DNA reads TGTGCCAGCAGCGTAGGGGGGGGAATCCCCTACGAGCAGTACTTC.

V usage is TRBV6-5 and J usage is TRBJ2-5; a weak D match, TRBD2 (5 bases). The CDR3 runs to 13 residues. Germline V CDR1 and CDR2: MNHEY, SVGAGI. V was pared by 6 bases and J by 4 bases, with 12 bases between. CDR3 DNA sequence: TGTGCCAGCAGCACCGGAGAGGGAGAGACCCAGTACTTC. This gives the protein CASSTGEGETQYF.

This chain links TRBV9 with TRBJ1-2; 10 bases align to TRBD1. CDR1 and CDR2 (germline): SGDLS, YYNGEE. This CDR3 is built from 16 residues. With 4 bases clipped from V and 8 bases from J, the junction kept 14 bases outside the gene matches. The CDR3 DNA reads as TGTGCCAGCAGCCCCACTCTGACAGGGGGCTTGAGCGGCTACACCTTC. Translating it yields CASSPTLTGGLSGYTF.

This chain links TRBV6-5 with TRBJ2-1; 10 bases are a match to TRBD2. The CDR3 spans 15 residues. Looked up from germline, CDR1 is MNHEY and CDR2 is SVGAGI. V trimming: 4 bases; J trimming: 7 bases; junction bases outside the gene matches: 7. CDR3: CASSLSGGAANEQFF. DNA for the CDR3: TGTGCCAGCAGTTTAAGCGGGGGGGCCGCGAATGAGCAGTTCTTC.

This clone was found once. CDR3 loop: CASSNDRANQPQHF. The CDR3, as DNA: TGTGCCAGCAGTAATGACAGGGCCAATCAGCCCCAGCATTTT. This sequence joins TRBV6-6 and TRBJ1-5; 7 nucleotides agree with TRBD1. The CDR3 is 14 amino acids. CDR1 MNHNY and CDR2 SVGAGI come from the germline V gene (reference sequence). V lost 5 bases to trimming and J lost 3 bases; unmatched junction nucleotides: 4.

The V call is TRBV4-1, the J call TRBJ2-3, with 8 nucleotides matching TRBD2. Germline V CDR1 and CDR2: MGHRA, YSYEKL. There are 15 residues in the CDR3. The V segment lost 1 base and the J segment 2 bases; nucleotides outside the gene matches: 2. The CDR3 bases are TGCGCCAGCAGCCAAGCGGGACTAGACACAGATACGCAGTATTTT. As protein: CASSQAGLDTDTQYF.

Regarding this clone: The sample holds other DNA sequences that translate to the same CDR3. V usage is TRBV6-5 and J usage is TRBJ1-1; D ambiguous. V was clipped by 4 bases and J by 0 bases, with 9 bases between them. The length of the CDR3 is 14 residues. Germline V gene lookup returns CDR1 MNHEY and CDR2 SVGAGI. CDR3 DNA sequence: TGTGCCAGCAGTTCTCCAGGATTGAACACTGAAGCTTTCTTT. Protein sequence: CASSSPGLNTEAFF.

The chain carries TRBV5-1 and TRBJ2-1; possible D gene TRBD2, 6 bases. The V end was cut by 4 bases, the J end by 10 bases, with 21 bases between. The germline gives CDR1 SGHRS, CDR2 YFSETQ. This CDR3 is 15 amino acids long. The CDR3: CASSQTGTGAWEQFF. In DNA form, the CDR3 reads TGCGCCAGCAGCCAGACCGGGACTGGTGCTTGGGAGCAGTTCTTC.

The chain is built from TRBV7-8 and TRBJ2-1, with 9 bases fitting TRBD2. This CDR3 spans 16 amino acids. The V and J ends lost 1 base and 6 bases, in that order; junction bases with no gene match: 7. Germline V lookup: CDR1 SGHVS, CDR2 FQNEAQ. This CDR3 is CASSLVSRGGRNEQFF. CDR3 nucleotides: TGTGCCAGCAGCTTAGTTTCGCGGGGGGGCCGCAATGAGCAGTTCTTC.

The CDR3 DNA sequence: TGTGCCAGCAGTTCCTATGGGACAGGGTATGGCTACACCTTC. Translation: CASSSYGTGYGYTF. The chain has TRBV27 and TRBJ1-2; 9 nucleotides match TRBD1. CDR1 and CDR2 (germline): MNHEY, SMNVEV (reference sequence). The CDR3 totals 14 residues. After removal of 4 bases from V and 5 bases from J, the junction contained 5 bases not matched to a gene.

A word on this clone: The sample contains more than one DNA sequence encoding this CDR3. The chain carries TRBV7-9 and TRBJ2-5; the D gene is possibly TRBD1 (5 bases). The V end lost 5 bases, the J end lost 4 bases, and 11 bases lay between the germline ends. CDR3 length: 13 amino acids. The germline gives CDR1 SEHNR, CDR2 FQNEAQ (reference sequence). The CDR3, as DNA: TGTGCCAGCAGCCCCGGAACAGGAGAGACCCAGTACTTC. This gives the protein CASSPGTGETQYF.

On this clone itself: Other DNA variants within this sample encode the same CDR3. This chain connects TRBV5-6 to TRBJ2-5; a possible D gene is TRBD1 (5 bases). Germline CDR1 reads SGHDT; CDR2 reads YYEEEE. The CDR3 runs to 12 residues. Between the trimmed V and J ends, which lost 1 base and 5 bases, there was a span of 6 bases. In DNA form, the CDR3 reads TGTGCCAGCAGCTTGAGGGGCGAGACCCAGTACTTC. This sequence encodes CASSLRGETQYF. Looking up the rest from reference TRBV5-6 and TRBJ2-5 gives the full variable domain: DAGVTQSPTHLIKTRGQQVTLRCSPKSGHDTVSWYQQALGQGPQFIFQYYEEEERQRGNFPDRFSGHQFPNYSSELNVNALLLGDSALYLCASSLRGETQYFGPGTRLLVL.